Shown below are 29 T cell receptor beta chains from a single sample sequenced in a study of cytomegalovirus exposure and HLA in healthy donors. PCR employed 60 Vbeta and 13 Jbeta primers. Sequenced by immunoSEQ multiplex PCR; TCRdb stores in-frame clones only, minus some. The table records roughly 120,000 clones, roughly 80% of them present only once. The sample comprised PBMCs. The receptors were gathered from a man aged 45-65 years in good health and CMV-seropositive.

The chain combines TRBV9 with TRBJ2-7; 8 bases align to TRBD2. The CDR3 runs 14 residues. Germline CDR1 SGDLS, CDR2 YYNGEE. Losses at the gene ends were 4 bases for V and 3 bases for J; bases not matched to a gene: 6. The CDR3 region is CASSTVAGSYEQYF. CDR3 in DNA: TGTGCCAGCAGCACCGTAGCGGGGAGCTACGAGCAGTACTTC.

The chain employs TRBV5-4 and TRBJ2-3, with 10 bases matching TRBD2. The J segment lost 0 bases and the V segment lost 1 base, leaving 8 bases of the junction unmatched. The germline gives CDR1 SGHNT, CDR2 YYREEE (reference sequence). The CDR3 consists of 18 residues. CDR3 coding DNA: TGTGCCAGCAGCTTGTTCGGTAGCGGGGGGACAAGCACAGATACGCAGTATTTT. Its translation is CASSLFGSGGTSTDTQYF.

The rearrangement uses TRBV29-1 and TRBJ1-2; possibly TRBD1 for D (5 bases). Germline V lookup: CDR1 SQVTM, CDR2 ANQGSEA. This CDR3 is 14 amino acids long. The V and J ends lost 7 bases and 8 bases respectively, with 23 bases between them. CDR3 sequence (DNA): TGCAGCGGGGAATCAGGGTTGGGGTCTATGGGCTACACCTTC. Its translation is CSGESGLGSMGYTF.

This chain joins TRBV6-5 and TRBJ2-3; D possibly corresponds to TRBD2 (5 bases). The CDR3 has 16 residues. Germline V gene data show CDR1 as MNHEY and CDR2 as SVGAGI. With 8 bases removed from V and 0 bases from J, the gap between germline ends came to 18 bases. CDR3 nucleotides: TGTGCCAGCGGCTACTCCACGGGGTCCAGCACAGATACGCAGTATTTT. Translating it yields CASGYSTGSSTDTQYF.

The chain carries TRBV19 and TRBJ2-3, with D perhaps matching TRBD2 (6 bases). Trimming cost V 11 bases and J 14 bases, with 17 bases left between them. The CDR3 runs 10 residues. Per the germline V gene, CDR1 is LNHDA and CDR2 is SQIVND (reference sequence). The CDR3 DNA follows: TGTGCCCCATCGGAGCAGGGAGGGTATTTT. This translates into CAPSEQGGYF.

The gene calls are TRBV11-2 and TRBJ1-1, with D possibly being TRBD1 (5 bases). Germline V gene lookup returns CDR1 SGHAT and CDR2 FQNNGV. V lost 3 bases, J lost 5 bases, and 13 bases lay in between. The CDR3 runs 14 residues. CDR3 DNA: TGTGCCAGCAGCTTCGTAGGGGTGGAAACTGAAGCTTTCTTT. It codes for CASSFVGVETEAFF.

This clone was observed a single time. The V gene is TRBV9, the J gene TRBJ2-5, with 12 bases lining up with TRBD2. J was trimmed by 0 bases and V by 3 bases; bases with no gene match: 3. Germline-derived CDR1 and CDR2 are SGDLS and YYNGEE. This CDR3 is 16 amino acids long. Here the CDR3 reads CASSAGLAGYQETQYF. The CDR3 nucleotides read TGTGCCAGCAGCGCCGGACTAGCGGGGTACCAAGAGACCCAGTACTTC.

This CDR3 reads CATSRDYGGGSTDTQYF. Written as DNA, the CDR3 is TGTGCCACCAGCAGAGATTACGGCGGGGGCAGCACAGATACGCAGTATTTT. The chain couples TRBV15 to TRBJ2-3; TRBD2 is a possible D gene (7 bases). Germline V gene data show CDR1 as LNHNV and CDR2 as YYDKDF (reference sequence). V was pared by 0 bases and J by 0 bases, with 13 bases between. This CDR3 comprises 17 residues.

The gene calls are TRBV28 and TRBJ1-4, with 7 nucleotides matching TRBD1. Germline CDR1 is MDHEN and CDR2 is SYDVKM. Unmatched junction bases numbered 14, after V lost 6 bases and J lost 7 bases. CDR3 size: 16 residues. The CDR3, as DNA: TGTGCCAGCAGCTTTACACAGGGGCGTGTTGGTGAAAAACTGTTTTTT. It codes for CASSFTQGRVGEKLFF.

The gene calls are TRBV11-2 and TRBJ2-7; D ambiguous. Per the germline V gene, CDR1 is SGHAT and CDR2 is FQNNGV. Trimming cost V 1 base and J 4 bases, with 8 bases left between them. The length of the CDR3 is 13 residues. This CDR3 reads CASSLVSGYEQYF. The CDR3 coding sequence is TGTGCCAGCAGCTTAGTTTCAGGTTACGAGCAGTACTTC.

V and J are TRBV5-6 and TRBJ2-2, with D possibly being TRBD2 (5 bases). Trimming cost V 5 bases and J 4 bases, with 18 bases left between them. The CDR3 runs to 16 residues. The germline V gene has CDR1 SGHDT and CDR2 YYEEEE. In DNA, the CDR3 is TGTGCCAGCAGTCTATCCCAGAGGGCATCCACCGGGGAGCTGTTTTTT. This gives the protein CASSLSQRASTGELFF.

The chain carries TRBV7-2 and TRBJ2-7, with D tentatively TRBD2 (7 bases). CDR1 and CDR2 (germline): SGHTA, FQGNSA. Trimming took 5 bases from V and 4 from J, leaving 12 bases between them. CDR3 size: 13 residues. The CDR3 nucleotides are TGTGCCAGCAGCCCGGGGGGCTTTTACGAGCAGTACTTC. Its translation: CASSPGGFYEQYF.

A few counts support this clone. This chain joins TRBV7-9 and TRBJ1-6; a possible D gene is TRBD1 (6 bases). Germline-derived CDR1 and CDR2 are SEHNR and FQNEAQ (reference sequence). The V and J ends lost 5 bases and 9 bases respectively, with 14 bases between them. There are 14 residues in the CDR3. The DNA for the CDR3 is TGTGCCAGCAGCCTTACAGGGTACACTTCACCCCTCCACTTT. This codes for CASSLTGYTSPLHF.

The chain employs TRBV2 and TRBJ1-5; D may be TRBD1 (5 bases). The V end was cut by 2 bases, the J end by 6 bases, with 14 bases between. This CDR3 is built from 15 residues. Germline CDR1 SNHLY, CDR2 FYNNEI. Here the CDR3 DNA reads TGTGCCAGCAGTGAAACTGCAGGGTACACTCAGCCCCAGCATTTT. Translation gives CASSETAGYTQPQHF.

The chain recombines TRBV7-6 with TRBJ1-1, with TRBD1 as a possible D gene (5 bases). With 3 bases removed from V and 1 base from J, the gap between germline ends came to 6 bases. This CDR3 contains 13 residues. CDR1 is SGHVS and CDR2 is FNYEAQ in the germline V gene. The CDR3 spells CASSFTGNTEAFF. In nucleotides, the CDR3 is TGTGCCAGCAGCTTTACAGGGAACACTGAAGCTTTCTTT.

CDR3 DNA: TGTGCCAGCAGTGTTGACAGGGGCACCGGGGAGCTGTTTTTT. Its translation: CASSVDRGTGELFF. The rearrangement joins TRBV2 to TRBJ2-2; 8 bases match TRBD1. The CDR3 is 14 amino acids. In germline, CDR1 is SNHLY, CDR2 FYNNEI. Unmatched junction bases numbered 2, after V lost 4 bases and J lost 4 bases.

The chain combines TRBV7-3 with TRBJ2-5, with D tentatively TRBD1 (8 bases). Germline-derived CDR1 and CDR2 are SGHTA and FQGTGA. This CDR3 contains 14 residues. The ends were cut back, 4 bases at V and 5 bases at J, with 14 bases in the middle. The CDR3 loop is CASSSTGGGETQYF. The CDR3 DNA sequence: TGTGCCAGCAGCTCAACAGGGGGGGGTGAGACCCAGTACTTC.

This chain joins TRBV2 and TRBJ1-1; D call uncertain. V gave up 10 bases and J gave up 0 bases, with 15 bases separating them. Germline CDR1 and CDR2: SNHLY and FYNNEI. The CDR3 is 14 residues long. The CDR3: CATTPEHMNTEAFF. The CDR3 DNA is TGTGCCACCACCCCCGAACACATGAACACTGAAGCTTTCTTT.

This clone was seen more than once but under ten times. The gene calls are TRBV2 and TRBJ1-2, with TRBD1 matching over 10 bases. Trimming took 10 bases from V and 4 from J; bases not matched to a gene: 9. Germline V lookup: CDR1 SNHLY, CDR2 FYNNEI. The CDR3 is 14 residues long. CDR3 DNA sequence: TGTGCCATCCTCACCGGGACAGGGGTCTATGGCTACACCTTC. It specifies CAILTGTGVYGYTF. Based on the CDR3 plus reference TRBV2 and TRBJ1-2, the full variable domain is EPEVTQTPSHQVTQMGQEVILRCVPISNHLYFYWYRQILGQKVEFLVSFYNNEISEKSEIFDDQFSVERPDGSNFTLKIRSTKLEDSAMYFCAILTGTGVYGYTFGSGTRLTVV.

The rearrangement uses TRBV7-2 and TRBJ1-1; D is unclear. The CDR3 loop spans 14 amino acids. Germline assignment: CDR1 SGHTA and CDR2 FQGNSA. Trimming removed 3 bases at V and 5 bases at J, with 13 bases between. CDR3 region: CASSFWHSGTEAFF. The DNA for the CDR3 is TGTGCCAGCAGCTTCTGGCACTCGGGTACTGAAGCTTTCTTT.

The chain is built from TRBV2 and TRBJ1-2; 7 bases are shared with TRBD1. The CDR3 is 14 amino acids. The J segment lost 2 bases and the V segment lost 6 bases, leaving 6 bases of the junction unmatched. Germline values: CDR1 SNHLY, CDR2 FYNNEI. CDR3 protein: CASRGDRVNYGYTF. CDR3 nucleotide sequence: TGTGCCAGCAGGGGCGACAGGGTCAACTATGGCTACACCTTC.

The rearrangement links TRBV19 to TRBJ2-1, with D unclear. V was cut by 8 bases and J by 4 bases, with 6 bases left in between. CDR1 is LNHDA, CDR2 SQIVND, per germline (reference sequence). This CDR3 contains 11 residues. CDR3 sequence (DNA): TGTGCCAGTGGCCCGTACAATGAGCAGTTCTTC. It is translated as CASGPYNEQFF.

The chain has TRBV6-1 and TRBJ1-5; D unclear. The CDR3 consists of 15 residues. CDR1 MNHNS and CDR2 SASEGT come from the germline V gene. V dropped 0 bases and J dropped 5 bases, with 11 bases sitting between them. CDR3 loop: CASSEAQVAYQPQHF. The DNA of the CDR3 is TGTGCCAGCAGTGAAGCGCAGGTGGCCTATCAGCCCCAGCATTTT.

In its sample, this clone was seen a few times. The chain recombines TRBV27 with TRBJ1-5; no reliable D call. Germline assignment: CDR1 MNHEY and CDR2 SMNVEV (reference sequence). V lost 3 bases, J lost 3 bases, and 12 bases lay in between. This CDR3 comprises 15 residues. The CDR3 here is CASSFSRFDNQPQHF. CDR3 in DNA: TGTGCCAGCAGTTTTAGTAGATTTGACAATCAGCCCCAGCATTTT.

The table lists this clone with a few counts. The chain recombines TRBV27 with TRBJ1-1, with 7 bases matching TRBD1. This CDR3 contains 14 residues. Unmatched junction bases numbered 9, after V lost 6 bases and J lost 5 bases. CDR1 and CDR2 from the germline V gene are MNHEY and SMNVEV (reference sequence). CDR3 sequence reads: CASSPGGISTEAFF. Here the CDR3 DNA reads TGTGCCAGCAGCCCAGGGGGAATTTCGACTGAAGCTTTCTTT.

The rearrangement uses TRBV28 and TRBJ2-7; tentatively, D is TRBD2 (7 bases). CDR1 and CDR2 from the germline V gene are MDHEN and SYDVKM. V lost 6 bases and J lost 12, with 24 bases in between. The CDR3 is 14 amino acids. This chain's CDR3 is CASSTVGGGFLPYF. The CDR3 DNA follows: TGTGCCAGCAGCACAGTAGGGGGGGGCTTCTTGCCGTACTTC.

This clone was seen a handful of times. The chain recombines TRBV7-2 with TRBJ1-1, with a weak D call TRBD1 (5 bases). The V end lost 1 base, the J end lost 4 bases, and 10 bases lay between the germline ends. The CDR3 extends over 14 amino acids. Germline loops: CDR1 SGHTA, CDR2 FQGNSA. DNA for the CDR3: TGTGCCAGCAGCTTAGAGGCAGGGCCCACTGAAGCTTTCTTT. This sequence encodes CASSLEAGPTEAFF.

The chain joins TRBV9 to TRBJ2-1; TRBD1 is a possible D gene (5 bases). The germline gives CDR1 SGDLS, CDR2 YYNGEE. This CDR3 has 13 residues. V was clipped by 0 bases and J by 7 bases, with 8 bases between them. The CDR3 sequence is CASSVAKGNEQFF. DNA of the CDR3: TGTGCCAGCAGCGTAGCTAAGGGGAATGAGCAGTTCTTC.

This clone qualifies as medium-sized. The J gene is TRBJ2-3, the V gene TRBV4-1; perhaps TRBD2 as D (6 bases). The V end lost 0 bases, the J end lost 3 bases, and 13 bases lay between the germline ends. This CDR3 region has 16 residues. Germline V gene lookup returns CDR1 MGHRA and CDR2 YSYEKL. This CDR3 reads CASSQEPRLATDTQYF. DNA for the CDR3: TGCGCCAGCAGCCAAGAGCCCCGGCTAGCGACAGATACGCAGTATTTT.